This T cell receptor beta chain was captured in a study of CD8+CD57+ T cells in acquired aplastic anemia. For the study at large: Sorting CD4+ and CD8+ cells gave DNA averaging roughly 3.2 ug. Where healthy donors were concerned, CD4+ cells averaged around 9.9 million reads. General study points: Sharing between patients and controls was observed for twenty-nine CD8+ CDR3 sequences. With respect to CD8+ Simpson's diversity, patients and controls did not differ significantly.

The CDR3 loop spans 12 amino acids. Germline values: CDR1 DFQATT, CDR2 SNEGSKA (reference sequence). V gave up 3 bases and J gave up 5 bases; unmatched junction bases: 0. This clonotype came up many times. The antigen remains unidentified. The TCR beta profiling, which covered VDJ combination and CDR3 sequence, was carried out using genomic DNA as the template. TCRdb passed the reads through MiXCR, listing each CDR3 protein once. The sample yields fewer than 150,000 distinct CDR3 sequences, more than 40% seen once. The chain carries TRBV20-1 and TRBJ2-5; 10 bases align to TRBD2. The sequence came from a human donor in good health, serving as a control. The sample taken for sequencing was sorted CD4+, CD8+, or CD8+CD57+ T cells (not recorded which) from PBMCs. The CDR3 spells CSARTSGETQYF. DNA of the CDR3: TGCAGTGCTAGGACTAGCGGGGAGACCCAGTACTTC.